Described below is a single T cell receptor beta chain sequence and its context. This specimen belongs to a study of technical replicates of blood from a handful of donors. Sequenced by immunoSEQ multiplex PCR; TCRdb stores in-frame clones only, minus some. The sample holds tens of thousands of clones, 93% seen once. The CDR3 runs to 14 residues. V was clipped by 4 bases and J by 2 bases, with 9 bases between them. Per germline, CDR1 MGHDK and CDR2 SYGVNS. V and J are TRBV25-1 and TRBJ1-5; weak D call: TRBD1 (5 bases). Sequencing input: T cells isolated from PBMCs. The sequence was collected from a human donor in good health. The CDR3 region is CASSVGGGNQPQHF. In nucleotides, the CDR3 is TGTGCCAGCAGTGTAGGAGGGGGCAATCAGCCCCAGCATTTT.